Below are 32 T cell receptor beta chains sequenced from a single sample in a study of T cells in Graves' hyperthyroidism and ophthalmopathy. Using RNA transcripts as the source, TCR beta CDR3 regions were amplified. A first-round RT-PCR of the TCR CDR3 used the HTBI primer set. MiXCR, applied by TCRdb to the multiplex PCR reads, yields one record per CDR3 protein. Among 530,000 or so distinct CDR3 sequences listed, about 24% were seen once. The sequencing sample was made of blood. These receptors were taken from a woman between 25 and 40 years old with Graves' ophthalmopathy.

This clonotype was seen more than once but under ten times. V and J are TRBV28 and TRBJ2-5; D is unresolved. The germline gives CDR1 MDHEN, CDR2 SYDVKM. CDR3 length: 17 residues. The germline V and J ends were trimmed by 3 bases and 2 bases, with 19 bases remaining between them. The CDR3 nucleotides are TGTGCCAGCAGTTTCGTGAGATTCATCACAAATCAAGAGACCCAGTACTTC. Protein: CASSFVRFITNQETQYF.

This clonotype was seen at least ten times. The rearrangement uses TRBV6-5 and TRBJ1-1; D unclear. Trimming took 5 bases from V and 6 from J, leaving 10 bases between them. CDR3 length equals 12 residues. CDR1 is MNHEY and CDR2 is SVGAGI in the germline V gene. The CDR3 here is CASSRGFSEAFF. For the CDR3, the DNA is TGTGCCAGCAGTCGAGGTTTCTCTGAAGCTTTCTTT.

This clonotype was seen repeatedly, ten times or more. The chain combines TRBV20-1 with TRBJ2-7, with D perhaps TRBD2 (5 bases). V was pared by 0 bases and J by 5 bases, with 14 bases between. The germline gives CDR1 DFQATT, CDR2 SNEGSKA (reference sequence). The CDR3 sequence is 14 residues long. The CDR3 here is CSARDRLGADEQYF. As DNA, the CDR3 is TGCAGTGCTAGAGATCGGCTGGGAGCCGACGAGCAGTACTTC.

The V call is TRBV11-2, the J call TRBJ2-3; D not certain. The CDR3 consists of 12 residues. Germline V lookup: CDR1 SGHAT, CDR2 FQNNGV. V lost 6 bases and J 2 bases, leaving 6 bases between the germline ends. DNA for the CDR3: TGTGCCAGCAGTGAATACACAGATACGCAGTATTTT. Residues: CASSEYTDTQYF.

This clonotype was counted many times. The chain links TRBV2 to TRBJ1-3; perhaps TRBD1 as D (6 bases). CDR1 and CDR2 from the germline V gene are SNHLY and FYNNEI. The CDR3 has 16 residues. Deletions cut 4 bases from V and 0 bases from J, with 13 bases between. The DNA for the CDR3 is TGTGCCAGCAGTGGGCAGGGGCCTATCTCTGGAAACACCATATATTTT. Translating it yields CASSGQGPISGNTIYF.

This rearrangement joins TRBV5-1 to TRBJ2-2; D may be TRBD1 (6 bases). This CDR3 has 15 residues. The V gene's germline CDR1 is SGHRS and CDR2 YFSETQ. Trimming removed 0 bases at V and 2 bases at J, with 8 bases between. DNA for the CDR3: TGCGCCAGCAGCTTGGGGACAGATAACACCGGGGAGCTGTTTTTT. It encodes CASSLGTDNTGELFF.

This clonotype has ten or more counts. The chain's CDR3 is CASSLQVETQYF. The CDR3 coding sequence is TGTGCCAGCAGCTTGCAGGTAGAGACCCAGTACTTC. The chain is built from TRBV5-5 and TRBJ2-5; D is unresolved. V was clipped by 1 base and J by 4 bases, with 5 bases between them. This CDR3 comprises 12 residues. Germline V gene lookup returns CDR1 SGHKS and CDR2 YYEKEE (reference sequence). The whole variable domain, filled in from reference TRBV5-5 and TRBJ2-5, reads DAGVTQSPTHLIKTRGQQVTLRCSPISGHKSVSWYQQVLGQGPQFIFQYYEKEERGRGNFPDRFSARQFPNYSSELNVNALLLGDSALYLCASSLQVETQYFGPGTRLLVL.

This clonotype has more than one count but fewer than ten. The rearrangement joins TRBV11-2 to TRBJ2-2; 7 nucleotides align to TRBD1. Germline V gene lookup returns CDR1 SGHAT and CDR2 FQNNGV. The ends lost 5 bases at V and 3 bases at J; junction bases unmatched: 9. This CDR3 is built from 16 residues. CDR3 nucleotides: TGTGCCAGCAGCCTACTTAGGGGGCGCGACACCGGGGAGCTGTTTTTT. This gives the protein CASSLLRGRDTGELFF.

This clonotype was seen ten or more times. The V gene is TRBV28, the J gene TRBJ2-7; D ambiguous. The CDR3 length is 11 residues. V dropped 8 bases and J dropped 4 bases, with 9 bases sitting between them. CDR1 is MDHEN and CDR2 is SYDVKM in the germline V gene. The CDR3 DNA follows: TGTGCCAGCGGGAATCTATACGAGCAGTACTTC. Protein product: CASGNLYEQYF.

This clonotype has ten or more counts. The chain recombines TRBV6-5 with TRBJ2-5; tentatively, D is TRBD2 (7 bases). Germline CDR1 is MNHEY and CDR2 is SVGAGI. V lost 4 bases, J lost 4 bases, and 13 bases lay in between. The CDR3 runs to 14 residues. CDR3 amino acids: CASSSGGGGETQYF. The CDR3 DNA reads TGTGCCAGCAGTTCCGGGGGAGGGGGAGAGACCCAGTACTTC.

Regarding this clonotype: A read error is possible here, since a much larger clone lies one base away. The rearrangement links TRBV7-2 to TRBJ2-7; D possibly corresponds to TRBD1 (6 bases). Germline V gene sequence: CDR1 SGHTA, CDR2 FQGNSA. This CDR3 has 14 amino acids. Trimming left V 5 bases short and J 2 bases short, with 13 bases between. CDR3 region: CASSTRQVAYEQYV. CDR3 DNA sequence: TGTGCCAGCAGCACCCGACAGGTCGCCTACGAGCAGTACGTC.

This clonotype has just one count. V gene TRBV6-2 or TRBV6-3 combines with J gene TRBJ2-2, with 9 bases that match TRBD1. CDR1 and CDR2 from the germline V gene are MNHEY and SVGEGT. Unmatched junction bases numbered 8, after V lost 6 bases and J lost 6 bases. CDR3 size: 15 residues. This CDR3 reads CASRGDTGGPGELFF. The CDR3 DNA is TGTGCCAGCAGAGGGGATACAGGGGGCCCCGGGGAGCTGTTTTTT.

This clonotype came up many times. This chain uses TRBV5-8 with TRBJ1-5; the D is unclear. The CDR3 totals 15 residues. Germline V gene data show CDR1 as SGHTS and CDR2 as YDEGEE. Between the trimmed V and J ends, which lost 0 bases and 5 bases, there was a span of 12 bases. The CDR3 region has the DNA TGTGCCAGCAGCTTGGCCCCAGTCCCTTATCAGCCCCAGCATTTT. Amino acid sequence: CASSLAPVPYQPQHF.

In this sample, this clonotype turned up many times. J is TRBJ1-1 and V is TRBV7-2; D is unresolved. The V gene lost 5 bases and the J gene lost 6 bases, with 16 bases spanning the gap. CDR3 size: 14 residues. Germline CDR1 is SGHTA and CDR2 is FQGNSA. The CDR3 bases are TGTGCCAGCAGCCTAAAGCGGGTTGGCGCTGAAGCTTTCTTT. The encoded protein is CASSLKRVGAEAFF.

At least ten counts were recorded for this clonotype. The chain has TRBV29-1 and TRBJ1-2; a possible D gene is TRBD1 (5 bases). This CDR3 spans 16 amino acids. The V end lost 4 bases, the J end lost 4 bases, and 22 bases lay between the germline ends. The germline gives CDR1 SQVTM, CDR2 ANQGSEA. This CDR3 reads CSVVPSDTGTGYGYTF. CDR3 DNA: TGCAGCGTTGTCCCTAGCGATACAGGTACCGGCTATGGCTACACCTTC.

V usage is TRBV9 and J usage is TRBJ2-5; 10 nucleotides agree with TRBD2. CDR1 is SGDLS and CDR2 is YYNGEE in the germline V gene. V dropped 0 bases and J dropped 5; count of bases not matched to a gene: 16. This CDR3 is built from 19 residues. CDR3 region: CASSVGGSSSGGSWETQYF. In DNA, the CDR3 is TGTGCCAGCAGCGTAGGAGGAAGTTCTAGCGGGGGTTCGTGGGAGACCCAGTACTTC. Together with reference TRBV9 and TRBJ2-5, the CDR3 gives the full variable domain: DSGVTQTPKHLITATGQRVTLRCSPRSGDLSVYWYQQSLDQGLQFLIQYYNGEERAKGNILERFSAQQFPDLHSELNLSSLELGDSALYFCASSVGGSSSGGSWETQYFGPGTRLLVL.

This clonotype was detected only a few times. V and J are TRBV6-1 and TRBJ1-5, with TRBD1 matching over 8 bases. Looked up from germline, CDR1 is MNHNS and CDR2 is SASEGT. The junction had 5 bases not matched to a gene; V was cut back by 6 bases and J by 1 base. The CDR3 covers 15 residues. As DNA, the CDR3 is TGTGCCAGCAGGGTACAGGGGGTCAGCAATCAGCCCCAGCATTTT. This sequence encodes CASRVQGVSNQPQHF.

With regard to this clonotype: The CDR3 does not close with the conserved phenylalanine or tryptophan, likely indicating a read error. The CDR3: CASSAGQGSGYTY. DNA of the CDR3: TGTGCCAGCAGCGCGGGACAGGGCAGCGGCTACACCTAC. This sequence joins TRBV12-3 or TRBV12-4 and TRBJ1-2; 9 nucleotides match TRBD1. V lost 6 bases, J lost 8 bases, and 7 bases stayed unmatched. There are 13 residues in the CDR3.

The rearrangement links TRBV20-1 to TRBJ2-7; D not certain. The germline CDR1 and CDR2 sequences are DFQATT and SNEGSKA (reference sequence). V was trimmed by 4 bases and J by 6 bases, leaving 13 bases between them. The CDR3 runs 12 residues. CDR3 region: CSAKVGDGEQYF. CDR3 DNA sequence: TGCAGTGCTAAGGTCGGAGATGGCGAGCAGTACTTC.

This clonotype was seen at least ten times. This chain joins TRBV5-1 and TRBJ1-1; perhaps TRBD1 as D (5 bases). The CDR3 consists of 14 residues. Trimming removed 4 bases from V and 0 bases from J, with 10 bases in between. Per germline, CDR1 SGHRS and CDR2 YFSETQ. The CDR3 sequence is CASSGGEMNTEAFF. The CDR3 nucleotides read TGCGCCAGCAGCGGGGGGGAGATGAACACTGAAGCTTTCTTT. Together with reference TRBV5-1 and TRBJ1-1, the CDR3 gives the full variable domain: KAGVTQTPRYLIKTRGQQVTLSCSPISGHRSVSWYQQTPGQGLQFLFEYFSETQRNKGNFPGRFSGRQFSNSRSEMNVSTLELGDSALYLCASSGGEMNTEAFFGQGTRLTVV.

This clonotype was picked up many times. V usage is TRBV7-8 and J usage is TRBJ2-7, with 7 bases that match TRBD2. This CDR3 comprises 15 residues. Germline CDR1 reads SGHVS; CDR2 reads FQNEAQ. Trimming cost V 1 base and J 4 bases; bases outside gene matches: 7. The CDR3 DNA is TGTGCCAGCAGCTTAGGAATGTCGGGGGGATACGAGCAGTACTTC. This translates into CASSLGMSGGYEQYF.

In its sample, this clonotype was seen a few times. The genes are TRBV3-1 and TRBJ1-5, with unresolved D. CDR3 length: 12 amino acids. V was cut by 8 bases and J by 5 bases, with 10 bases left in between. Germline assignment: CDR1 LGHDT and CDR2 YNNKEL (reference sequence). The CDR3 region is CASVLGHQPQHF. The CDR3 region has the DNA TGTGCCAGCGTCCTAGGTCATCAGCCCCAGCATTTT.

This clonotype was observed many times. The V and J genes are TRBV20-1 and TRBJ2-5; D might be TRBD1 (6 bases). This CDR3 region has 14 residues. Germline CDR1 is DFQATT and CDR2 is SNEGSKA (reference sequence). V shed 0 bases and J shed 5 bases, with 13 bases lying between them. The CDR3 sequence is CSARERGTWETQYF. DNA of the CDR3: TGCAGTGCTAGAGAGAGGGGGACCTGGGAGACCCAGTACTTC.

This clonotype was found many times. The gene calls are TRBV7-9 and TRBJ2-2; D possibly corresponds to TRBD1 (5 bases). V lost 5 bases and J 1 base, leaving 8 bases between the germline ends. Germline CDR1 reads SEHNR; CDR2 reads FQNEAQ (reference sequence). This CDR3 is 14 amino acids long. CDR3 nucleotide sequence: TGTGCCAGCAGCGGTACAGGGAACACCGGGGAGCTGTTTTTT. This codes for CASSGTGNTGELFF.

This clonotype was observed at least ten times. The chain couples TRBV28 to TRBJ1-5, with 8 bases that match TRBD1. J lost 1 base, V lost 8 bases, and 19 bases had no gene match. Germline V gene data show CDR1 as MDHEN and CDR2 as SYDVKM. This CDR3 has 19 residues. CDR3 in DNA: TGTGCCAGCCGTATAGGACGTGGACAGGGTGGACGAAGCAATCAGCCCCAGCATTTT. Protein: CASRIGRGQGGRSNQPQHF. Variable domain in full (rest from reference TRBV28 and TRBJ1-5): DVKVTQSSRYLVKRTGEKVFLECVQDMDHENMFWYRQDPGLGLRLIYFSYDVKMKEKGDIPEGYSVSREKKERFSLILESASTNQTSMYLCASRIGRGQGGRSNQPQHFGDGTRLSIL.

The chain is built from TRBV27 and TRBJ1-2; the D is unclear. Germline CDR1 MNHEY, CDR2 SMNVEV (reference sequence). This CDR3 comprises 13 residues. V was pared by 3 bases and J by 8 bases, with 13 bases between. The CDR3 bases are TGTGCCAGCAGTTTCCGCCGAACATTCGGCTACACCTTC. It specifies CASSFRRTFGYTF.

This clonotype was counted at least ten times. The rearrangement uses TRBV6-1 and TRBJ2-7; D possibly matches TRBD1 or TRBD2 (5 bases each). The CDR3 sequence is 12 residues long. Germline V gives CDR1 MNHNS, CDR2 SASEGT. Trimming stripped 5 bases from V and 6 bases from J, with 11 bases between. The DNA of the CDR3 is TGTGCCAGCAGTAGGGGACCAACCGAGCAGTACTTC. Amino acids: CASSRGPTEQYF.

This clonotype was seen at least ten times. The V and J genes are TRBV12-3 or TRBV12-4 and TRBJ2-2; the match to TRBD2 covers 12 bases. The CDR3 loop spans 15 amino acids. As DNA, the CDR3 is TGTGCTTTCAATCCGGGACTAGCGGGCACCGGGGAGCTGTTTTTT. Amino acid sequence: CAFNPGLAGTGELFF.

This chain joins TRBV2 and TRBJ1-5; 7 nucleotides match TRBD1. V gave up 3 bases and J gave up 7 bases; unmatched junction bases: 6. The CDR3 covers 14 residues. In germline, CDR1 is SNHLY, CDR2 FYNNEI. The CDR3 loop reads CASSEQGDGQPQHF. CDR3 coding DNA: TGTGCCAGCAGTGAGCAGGGGGACGGGCAGCCCCAGCATTTT.

This chain uses TRBV6-2 or TRBV6-3 with TRBJ2-2; TRBD2 agrees at 11 bases. The J segment lost 6 bases and the V segment lost 2 bases, leaving 5 bases of the junction unmatched. The CDR3 runs 16 residues. Germline CDR1 and CDR2: MNHEY and SVGEGT. CDR3 bases: TGTGCCAGCAGTTACCGGGTAGCGGGGGGGCCCGGGGAGCTGTTTTTT. Translation gives CASSYRVAGGPGELFF.

At least ten counts were recorded for this clonotype. This sequence joins TRBV6-1 and TRBJ1-5; no clear D. Germline V gene sequence: CDR1 MNHNS, CDR2 SASEGT. The CDR3 runs 14 residues. The CDR3 sequence is CAASGSYSNQPQHF. The CDR3 region has the DNA TGTGCAGCCTCGGGGTCATATAGCAATCAGCCCCAGCATTTT.

This clonotype occurred a few times. The chain recombines TRBV5-1 with TRBJ1-5; D is possibly TRBD1 (6 bases). This CDR3 is built from 16 residues. V was cut by 8 bases and J by 2 bases, with 20 bases left in between. Per germline, CDR1 SGHRS and CDR2 YFSETQ. The DNA of the CDR3 is TGCGCCAGTATCGTACCGTACAGGGAGCGCAATCAGCCCCAGCATTTT. It is translated as CASIVPYRERNQPQHF.